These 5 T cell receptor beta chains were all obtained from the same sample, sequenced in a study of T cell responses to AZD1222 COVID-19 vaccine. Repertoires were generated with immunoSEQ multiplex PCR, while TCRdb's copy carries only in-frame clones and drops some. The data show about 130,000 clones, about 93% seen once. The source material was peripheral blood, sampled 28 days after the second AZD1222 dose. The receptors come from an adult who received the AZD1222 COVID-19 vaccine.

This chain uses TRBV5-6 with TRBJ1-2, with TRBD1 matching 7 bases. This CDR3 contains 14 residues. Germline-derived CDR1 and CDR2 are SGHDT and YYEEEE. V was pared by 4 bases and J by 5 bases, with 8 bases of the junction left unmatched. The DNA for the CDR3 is TGTGCCAGCAGCCCCCGACAGGGCACATATGGCTACACCTTC. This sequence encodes CASSPRQGTYGYTF.

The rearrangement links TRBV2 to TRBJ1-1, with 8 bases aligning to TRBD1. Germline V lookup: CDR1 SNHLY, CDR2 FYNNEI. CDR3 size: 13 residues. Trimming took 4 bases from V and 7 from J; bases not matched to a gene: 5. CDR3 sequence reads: CASSAAGGFEAFF. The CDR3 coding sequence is TGTGCCAGCAGTGCGGCAGGGGGCTTTGAAGCTTTCTTT.

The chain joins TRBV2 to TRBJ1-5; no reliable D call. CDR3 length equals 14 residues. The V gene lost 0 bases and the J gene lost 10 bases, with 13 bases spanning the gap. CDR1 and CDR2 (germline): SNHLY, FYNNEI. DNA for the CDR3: TGTGCCAGCAGTGAAGCGGTAAGAGGAACTCCCCAGCATTTT. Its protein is CASSEAVRGTPQHF.

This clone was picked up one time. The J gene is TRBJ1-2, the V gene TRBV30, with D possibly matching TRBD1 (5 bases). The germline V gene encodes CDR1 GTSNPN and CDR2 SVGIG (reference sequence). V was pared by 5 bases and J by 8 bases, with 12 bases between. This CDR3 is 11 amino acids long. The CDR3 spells CAWGGDRGYTF. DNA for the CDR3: TGTGCCTGGGGGGGGGACCGAGGCTACACCTTC.

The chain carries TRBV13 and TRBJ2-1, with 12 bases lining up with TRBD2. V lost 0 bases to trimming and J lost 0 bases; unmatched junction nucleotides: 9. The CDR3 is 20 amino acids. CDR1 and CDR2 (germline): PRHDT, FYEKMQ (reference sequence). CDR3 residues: CASSLGLRLAGAGSYNEQFF. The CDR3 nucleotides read TGTGCCAGCAGCTTAGGCCTGAGACTAGCGGGGGCCGGCTCCTACAATGAGCAGTTCTTC.